Presented here are 3 T cell receptor beta chains from one specimen sequenced in a study of beta chain features in type 1 diabetes. Reverse transcribing all isolated RNA meant expressed TCRB transcripts were sequenced. Here immunoSEQ multiplex PCR was the method, and the copy in TCRdb shows in-frame clones only, minus some. This sample yields roughly 250,000 clones, of which around 9.6% are seen a single time; about 0.03% belongs to the top ten. The sequencing sample was made of naive CD4+ T cells from blood. These receptor sequences come from a woman aged 18-35 years in good health.

This sequence joins TRBV30 and TRBJ2-1, with a tentative D call TRBD2 (5 bases). Trimming took off 7 bases at V and 6 bases at J, with 16 bases between the two ends. Germline CDR1 is GTSNPN and CDR2 is SVGIG (reference sequence). CDR3 length equals 13 residues. In DNA, the CDR3 is TGTGCCTTGAGGGCGGAGTTATTCAATGAGCAGTTCTTC. Translating it yields CALRAELFNEQFF.

The chain employs TRBV2 and TRBJ2-3; no firm D call. V was shortened by 8 bases and J by 5 bases, with 11 bases between the two germline ends. This CDR3 is built from 12 residues. Germline CDR1 reads SNHLY; CDR2 reads FYNNEI. CDR3 protein: CASRLSGDTQYF. The CDR3 nucleotides are TGTGCCAGCCGCCTATCCGGAGATACGCAGTATTTT.

V usage is TRBV18 and J usage is TRBJ2-7, with D uncertain. CDR3 length: 15 amino acids. Germline CDR1 KGHSH, CDR2 LQKENI. Trimming cost V 2 bases and J 0 bases, with 11 bases left between them. CDR3: CASSPGPVSSYEQYF. DNA of the CDR3: TGTGCCAGCTCACCAGGGCCTGTGAGCTCCTACGAGCAGTACTTC.